This TCR beta chain was obtained from a study of blood T cells in healthy people across ages. Study results and limitations: Measured against age, TCR beta diversity per million T cells decreased in a roughly linear manner. The unknown donor CMV status may have confounded expanded clonotype changes.

As concerns this clonotype: No antigen is known for it. A read error may explain this, as a much larger clone is one base away.

PCR was performed a second time for about 7 to 12 cycles using a sample-barcoded 5' primer and a J-beta primer mix. TCRdb re-analysed the 5' RACE reads in MiXCR, keeping a single row per CDR3 protein. The sample carries around 780,000 distinct CDR3 sequences, roughly 56% recorded once. Germline-derived CDR1 and CDR2 are MDHEN and SYDVKM. The CDR3 totals 15 residues. Sequencing used blood. This clonotype was sampled from a man in his forties in good health. The chain is built from TRBV28 and TRBJ1-2, with 7 bases identical to TRBD1. As DNA, the CDR3 is TGTGCCGGCCGTGAAGGGAGGGGGCGTAACCATGGCTACACCTTC. Its translation: CAGREGRGRNHGYTF.